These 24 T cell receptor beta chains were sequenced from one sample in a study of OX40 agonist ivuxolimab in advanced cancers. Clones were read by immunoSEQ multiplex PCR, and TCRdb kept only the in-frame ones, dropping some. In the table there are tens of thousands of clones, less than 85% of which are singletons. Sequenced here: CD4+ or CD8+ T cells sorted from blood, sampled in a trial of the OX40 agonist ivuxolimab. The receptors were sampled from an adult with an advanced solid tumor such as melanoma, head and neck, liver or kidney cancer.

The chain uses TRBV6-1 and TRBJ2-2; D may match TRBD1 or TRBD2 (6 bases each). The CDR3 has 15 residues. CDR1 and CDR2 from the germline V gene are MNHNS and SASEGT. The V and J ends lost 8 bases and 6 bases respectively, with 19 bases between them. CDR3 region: CASDRRGGGPGELFF. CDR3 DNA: TGTGCCAGCGACAGGAGGGGTGGGGGCCCCGGGGAGCTGTTTTTT.

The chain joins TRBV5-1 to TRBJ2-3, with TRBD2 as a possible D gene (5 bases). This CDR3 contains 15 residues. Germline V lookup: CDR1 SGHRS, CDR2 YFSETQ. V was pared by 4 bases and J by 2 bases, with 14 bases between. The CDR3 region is CASSPTLGNTDTQYF. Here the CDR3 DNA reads TGCGCCAGCAGCCCAACTCTCGGGAACACAGATACGCAGTATTTT.

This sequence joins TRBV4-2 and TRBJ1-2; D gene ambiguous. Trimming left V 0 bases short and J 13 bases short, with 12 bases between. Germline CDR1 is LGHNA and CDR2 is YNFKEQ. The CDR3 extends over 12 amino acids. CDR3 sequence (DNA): TGTGCCAGCAGCCAAGAACGAAAGGCCAGCACCTTC. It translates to CASSQERKASTF.

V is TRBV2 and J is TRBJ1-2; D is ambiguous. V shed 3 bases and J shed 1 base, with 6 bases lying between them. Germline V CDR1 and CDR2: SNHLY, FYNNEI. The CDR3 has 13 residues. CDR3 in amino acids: CASSDTGNYGYTF. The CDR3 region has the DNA TGTGCCAGCAGTGACACGGGTAACTATGGCTACACCTTC.

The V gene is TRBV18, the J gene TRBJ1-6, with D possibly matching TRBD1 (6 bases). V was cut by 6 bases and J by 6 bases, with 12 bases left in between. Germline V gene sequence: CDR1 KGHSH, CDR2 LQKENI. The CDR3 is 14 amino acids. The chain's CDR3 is CASSGTRPNSPLHF. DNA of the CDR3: TGTGCCAGCTCCGGGACACGGCCTAATTCACCCCTCCACTTT.

The CDR3 loop reads CASSQTTTGSGANVLTF. The CDR3 region has the DNA TGCGCCAGCAGCCAGACTACAACAGGGTCTGGGGCCAACGTCCTGACTTTC. This sequence joins TRBV4-1 and TRBJ2-6; tentative D call: TRBD1 (6 bases). With 3 bases removed from V and 1 base from J, the gap between germline ends came to 13 bases. The CDR3 has 17 residues. Germline V gene lookup returns CDR1 MGHRA and CDR2 YSYEKL.

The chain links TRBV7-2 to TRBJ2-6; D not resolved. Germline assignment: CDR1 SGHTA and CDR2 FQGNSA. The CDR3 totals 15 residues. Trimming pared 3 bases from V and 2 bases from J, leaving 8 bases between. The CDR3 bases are TGTGCCAGCAGCTTTAGTCTCCCTGGGGCCAACGTCCTGACTTTC. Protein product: CASSFSLPGANVLTF.

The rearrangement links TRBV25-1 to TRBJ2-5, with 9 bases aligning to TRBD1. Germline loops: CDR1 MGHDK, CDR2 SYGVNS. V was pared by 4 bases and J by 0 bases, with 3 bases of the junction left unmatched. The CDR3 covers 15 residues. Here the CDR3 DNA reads TGTGCCAGCAGTGTGGGGGACAGGGACCAAGAGACCCAGTACTTC. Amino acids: CASSVGDRDQETQYF. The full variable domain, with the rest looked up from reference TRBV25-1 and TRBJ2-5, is EADIYQTPRYLVIGTGKKITLECSQTMGHDKMYWYQQDPGMELHLIHYSYGVNSTEKGDLSSESTVSRIRTEHFPLTLESARPSHTSQYLCASSVGDRDQETQYFGPGTRLLVL.

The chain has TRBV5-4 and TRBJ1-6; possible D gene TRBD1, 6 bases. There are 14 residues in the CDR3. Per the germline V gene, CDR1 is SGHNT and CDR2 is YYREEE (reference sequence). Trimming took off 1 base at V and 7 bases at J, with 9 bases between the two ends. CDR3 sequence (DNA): TGTGCCAGCAGCTTGAGGACAGCAAATTCACCCCTCCACTTT. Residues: CASSLRTANSPLHF.

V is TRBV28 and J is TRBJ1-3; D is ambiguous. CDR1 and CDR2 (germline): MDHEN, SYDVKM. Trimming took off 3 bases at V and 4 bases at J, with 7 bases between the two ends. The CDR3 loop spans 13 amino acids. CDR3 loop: CASSLIVGNTIYF. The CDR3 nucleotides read TGTGCCAGCAGTTTGATTGTGGGAAACACCATATATTTT.

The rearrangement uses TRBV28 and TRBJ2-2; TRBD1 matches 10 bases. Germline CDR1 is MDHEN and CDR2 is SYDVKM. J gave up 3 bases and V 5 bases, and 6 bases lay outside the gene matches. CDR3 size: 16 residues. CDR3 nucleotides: TGTGCCAGCAGTCCGGGACAGGGGAGGGACACCGGGGAGCTGTTTTTT. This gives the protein CASSPGQGRDTGELFF.

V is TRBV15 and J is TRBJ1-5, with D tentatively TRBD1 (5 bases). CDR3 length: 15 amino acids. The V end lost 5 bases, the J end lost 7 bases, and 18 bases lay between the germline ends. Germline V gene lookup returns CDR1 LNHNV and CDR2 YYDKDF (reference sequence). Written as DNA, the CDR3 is TGTGCCACCAGCCGGGGAAGGGACGGTCAGCAGCCCCAGCATTTT. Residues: CATSRGRDGQQPQHF.

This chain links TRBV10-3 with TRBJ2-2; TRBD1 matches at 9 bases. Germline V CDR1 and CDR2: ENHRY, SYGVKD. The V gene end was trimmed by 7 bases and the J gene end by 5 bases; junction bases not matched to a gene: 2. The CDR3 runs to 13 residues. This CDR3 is CAINGQGTGELFF. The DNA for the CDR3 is TGTGCCATCAATGGACAGGGGACCGGGGAGCTGTTTTTT.

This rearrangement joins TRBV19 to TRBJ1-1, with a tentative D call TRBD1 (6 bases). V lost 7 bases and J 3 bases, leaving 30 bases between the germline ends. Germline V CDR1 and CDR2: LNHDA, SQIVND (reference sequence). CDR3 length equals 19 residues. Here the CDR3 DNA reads TGTGCCAGTAACTTAGCATGGAGGCCGCAGAGGGGGGTAGACACTGAAGCTTTCTTT. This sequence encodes CASNLAWRPQRGVDTEAFF.

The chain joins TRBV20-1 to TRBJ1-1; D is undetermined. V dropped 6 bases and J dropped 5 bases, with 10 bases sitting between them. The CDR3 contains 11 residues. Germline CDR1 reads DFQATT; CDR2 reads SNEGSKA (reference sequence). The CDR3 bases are TGCAGTGCCGGTGAGAGGACTGAAGCTTTCTTT. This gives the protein CSAGERTEAFF.

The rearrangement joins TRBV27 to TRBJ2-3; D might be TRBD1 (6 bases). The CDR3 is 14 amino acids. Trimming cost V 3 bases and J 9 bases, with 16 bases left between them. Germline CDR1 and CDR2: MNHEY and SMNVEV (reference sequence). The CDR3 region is CASSFNEQGTTQYF. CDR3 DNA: TGTGCCAGCAGTTTCAACGAGCAGGGGACCACGCAGTATTTT.

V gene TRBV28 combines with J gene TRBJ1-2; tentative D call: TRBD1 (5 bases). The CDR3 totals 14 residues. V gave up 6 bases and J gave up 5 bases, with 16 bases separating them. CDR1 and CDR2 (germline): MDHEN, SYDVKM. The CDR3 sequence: CASRQPGPPYGYTF. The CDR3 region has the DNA TGTGCCAGCAGGCAACCGGGACCCCCATATGGCTACACCTTC.

The DNA for the CDR3 is TGTGCCAGCAGTCAAGGTGGTCAGCTAGCCAAAAACATTCAGTACTTC. This encodes CASSQGGQLAKNIQYF. The V and J genes are TRBV5-4 and TRBJ2-4, with unresolved D. The V gene lost 5 bases and the J gene lost 0 bases, with 15 bases spanning the gap. The V gene's germline CDR1 is SGHNT and CDR2 YYREEE (reference sequence). The CDR3 contains 16 residues. The full variable domain, completed using reference TRBV5-4 and TRBJ2-4, is ETGVTQSPTHLIKTRGQQVTLRCSSQSGHNTVSWYQQALGQGPQFIFQYYREEENGRGNFPPRFSGLQFPNYSSELNVNALELDDSALYLCASSQGGQLAKNIQYFGAGTRLSVL.

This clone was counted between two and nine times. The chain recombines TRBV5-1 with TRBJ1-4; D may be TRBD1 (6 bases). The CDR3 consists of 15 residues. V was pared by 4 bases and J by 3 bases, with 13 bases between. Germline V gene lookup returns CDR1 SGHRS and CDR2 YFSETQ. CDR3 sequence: CASSPAGASNEKLFF. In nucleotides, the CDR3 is TGCGCCAGCAGCCCGGCAGGGGCCTCTAATGAAAAACTGTTTTTT.

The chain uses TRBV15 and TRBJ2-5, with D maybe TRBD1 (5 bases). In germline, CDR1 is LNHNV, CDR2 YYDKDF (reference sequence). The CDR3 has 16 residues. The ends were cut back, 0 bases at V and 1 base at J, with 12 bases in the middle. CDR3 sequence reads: CATSREVTGFQETQYF. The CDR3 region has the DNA TGTGCCACCAGCAGAGAGGTCACAGGCTTCCAAGAGACCCAGTACTTC.

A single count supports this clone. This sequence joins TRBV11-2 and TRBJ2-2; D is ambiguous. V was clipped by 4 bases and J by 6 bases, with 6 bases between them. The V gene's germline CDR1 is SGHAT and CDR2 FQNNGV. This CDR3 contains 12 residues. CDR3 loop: CASSSSSGELFF. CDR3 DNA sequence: TGTGCCAGCAGCTCCAGCTCCGGGGAGCTGTTTTTT.

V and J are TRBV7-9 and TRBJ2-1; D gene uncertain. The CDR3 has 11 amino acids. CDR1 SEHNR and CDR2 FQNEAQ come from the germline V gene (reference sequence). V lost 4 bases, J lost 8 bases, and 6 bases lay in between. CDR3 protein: CASSWSDEQFF. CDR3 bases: TGTGCCAGCAGCTGGAGCGATGAGCAGTTCTTC. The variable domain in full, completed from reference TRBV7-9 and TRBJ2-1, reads DTGVSQNPRHKITKRGQNVTFRCDPISEHNRLYWYRQTLGQGPEFLTYFQNEAQLEKSRLLSDRFSAERPKGSFSTLEIQRTEQGDSAMYLCASSWSDEQFFGPGTRLTVL.

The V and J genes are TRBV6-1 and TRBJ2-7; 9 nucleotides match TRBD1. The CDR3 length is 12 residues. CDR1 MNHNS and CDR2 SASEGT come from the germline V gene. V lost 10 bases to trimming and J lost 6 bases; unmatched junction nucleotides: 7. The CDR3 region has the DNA TGTGCCACCGAACAGGGGGCACGCGAGCAGTACGTC. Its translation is CATEQGAREQYV.

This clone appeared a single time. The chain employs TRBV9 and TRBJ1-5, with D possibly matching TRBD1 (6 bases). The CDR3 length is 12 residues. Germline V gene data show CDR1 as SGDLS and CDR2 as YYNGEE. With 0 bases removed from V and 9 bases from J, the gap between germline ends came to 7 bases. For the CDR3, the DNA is TGTGCCAGCAGCGTAGAAGGGGGGCCCCAGCATTTT. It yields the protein CASSVEGGPQHF. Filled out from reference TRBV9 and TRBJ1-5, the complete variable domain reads DSGVTQTPKHLITATGQRVTLRCSPRSGDLSVYWYQQSLDQGLQFLIQYYNGEERAKGNILERFSAQQFPDLHSELNLSSLELGDSALYFCASSVEGGPQHFGDGTRLSIL.